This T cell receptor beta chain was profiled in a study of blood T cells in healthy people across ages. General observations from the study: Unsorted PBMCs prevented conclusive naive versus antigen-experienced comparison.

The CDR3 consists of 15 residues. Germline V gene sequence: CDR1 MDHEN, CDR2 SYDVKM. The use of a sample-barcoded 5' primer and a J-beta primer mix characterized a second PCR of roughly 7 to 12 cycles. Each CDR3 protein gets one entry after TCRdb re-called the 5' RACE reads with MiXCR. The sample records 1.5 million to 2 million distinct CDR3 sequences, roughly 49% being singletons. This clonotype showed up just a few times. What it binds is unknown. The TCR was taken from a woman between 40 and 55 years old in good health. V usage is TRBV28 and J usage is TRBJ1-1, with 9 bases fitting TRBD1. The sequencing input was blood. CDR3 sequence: CVGRGTGFRATEAFF. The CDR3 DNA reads TGTGTAGGCAGGGGGACAGGGTTTAGGGCCACTGAAGCTTTCTTT.